This section outlines one T cell receptor (beta chain) sequence together with its context. Original processing methods: Reference gene primer amplification gave estimated nucleated cell counts. The method was immunoSEQ multiplex PCR; TCRdb's version includes in-frame clones alone and lacks a portion of them. V, J and clone size reflect that table, while D and trimming were determined from the DNA. The data show around 100,000 clones, about 85% seen once. Germline lookup yields CDR1 SGDLS and CDR2 YYNGEE. V lost 2 bases, J lost 4 bases, and 9 bases lay in between. The CDR3 length is 13 residues. The Seattle patients, enrolled during active infection, were followed longitudinally. This entry belongs to a study of blood T cell repertoires in COVID-19. Study details: Both acute and convalescent COVID-19 samples were obtained from the United States, Italy and Spain. The cDNA or gDNA used as material had been derived from T cells, B-cell-depleted T cells, or PBMCs.

This chain connects TRBV9 to TRBJ1-2; the D is unclear. This clonotype originated in a woman between 45 and 60 years old with COVID-19, enrolled during active disease. The sequenced sample was peripheral blood. CDR3 bases: TGTGCCAGCAGCGTCAGTGCGGTCTATGGCTACACCTTC. It encodes CASSVSAVYGYTF. Full variable domain (remainder filled in from reference TRBV9 and TRBJ1-2): DSGVTQTPKHLITATGQRVTLRCSPRSGDLSVYWYQQSLDQGLQFLIQYYNGEERAKGNILERFSAQQFPDLHSELNLSSLELGDSALYFCASSVSAVYGYTFGSGTRLTVV.